The sequence of this T cell receptor beta chain was determined in a study of T cells in tuberculosis. This CDR3 region has 13 residues. V was shortened by 0 bases and J by 8 bases, with 8 bases between the two germline ends. Looked up from germline, CDR1 is MNHNY and CDR2 is SVGAGI (reference sequence). The method was immunoSEQ multiplex PCR; TCRdb's version includes in-frame clones alone and lacks a portion of them. Here the sample spans roughly 28,000 clones, about 92% being singletons. The TCR comes from a donor aged 5-35 years with latent tuberculosis or without tuberculosis infection. The chain employs TRBV6-6 and TRBJ2-1; D gene unclear. Sequences were obtained from PBMCs. In nucleotides, the CDR3 is TGTGCCAGCAGTTACTCGAGGAGCGATGAGCAGTTCTTC. Amino acids: CASSYSRSDEQFF.